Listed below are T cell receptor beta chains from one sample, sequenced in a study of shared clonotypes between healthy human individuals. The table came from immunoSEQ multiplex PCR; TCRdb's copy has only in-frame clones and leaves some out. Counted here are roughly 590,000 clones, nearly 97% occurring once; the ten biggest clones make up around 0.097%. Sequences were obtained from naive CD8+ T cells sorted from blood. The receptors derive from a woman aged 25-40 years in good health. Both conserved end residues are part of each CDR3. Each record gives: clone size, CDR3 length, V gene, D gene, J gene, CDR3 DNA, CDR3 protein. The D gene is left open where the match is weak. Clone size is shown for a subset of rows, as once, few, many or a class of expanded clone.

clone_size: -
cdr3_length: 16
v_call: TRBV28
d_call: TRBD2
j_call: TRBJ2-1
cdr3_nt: TGTGCCAGCAGCCTCACGGGACTAGCGGGAGTCAATGAGCAGTTCTTC
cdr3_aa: CASSLTGLAGVNEQFF

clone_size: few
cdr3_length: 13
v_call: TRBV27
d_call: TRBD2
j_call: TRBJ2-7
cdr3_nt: TGTAGCTCAGGCGGGGGGAGGGAGTACGAGCAGTACTTC
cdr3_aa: CSSGGGREYEQYF

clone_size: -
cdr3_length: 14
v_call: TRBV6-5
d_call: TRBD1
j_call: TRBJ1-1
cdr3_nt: TGTGCCAGCAGTGACCAGACAGGGAGTACTGAAGCTTTCTTT
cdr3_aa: CASSDQTGSTEAFF

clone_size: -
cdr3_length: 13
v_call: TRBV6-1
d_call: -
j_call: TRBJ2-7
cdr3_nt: TGTGCCGCACAAAAACACAGGAACTACGAGCAGTACTTC
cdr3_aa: CAAQKHRNYEQYF

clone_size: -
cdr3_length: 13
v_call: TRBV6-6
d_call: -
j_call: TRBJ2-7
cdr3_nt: TGTGCCAGCAGTTACTCGAAGCGATACGAGCAGTACTTC
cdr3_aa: CASSYSKRYEQYF

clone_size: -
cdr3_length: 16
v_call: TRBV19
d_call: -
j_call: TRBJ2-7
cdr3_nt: TGTGCCAGTAGTATTTCATCGAGGGCGATTTCCTACGAGCAGTACTTC
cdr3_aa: CASSISSRAISYEQYF

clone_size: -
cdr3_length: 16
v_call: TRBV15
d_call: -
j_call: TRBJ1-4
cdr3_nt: TGTGCCACCAGCAGAGACGCAAGGGCGCGGGTCGAAAAACTGTTTTTT
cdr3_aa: CATSRDARARVEKLFF

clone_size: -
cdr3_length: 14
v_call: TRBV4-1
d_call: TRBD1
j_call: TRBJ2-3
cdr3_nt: TGCGCCAGCAGCCAAGATAAGGGACAGGGGTTTCCGTATTTT
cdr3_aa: CASSQDKGQGFPYF

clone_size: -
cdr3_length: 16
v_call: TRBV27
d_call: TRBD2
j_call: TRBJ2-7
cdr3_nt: TGTGCCAGCAGTTCAACATTAGCGGGAGGGCCTCACGAGCAGTACTTC
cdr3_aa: CASSSTLAGGPHEQYF

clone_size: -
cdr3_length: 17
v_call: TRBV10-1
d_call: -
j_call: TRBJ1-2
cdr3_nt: TGCGCCAGCAGTGCCGATGCCTACAGGGAAGGATTTGCTGGCTACACCTTC
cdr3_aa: CASSADAYREGFAGYTF

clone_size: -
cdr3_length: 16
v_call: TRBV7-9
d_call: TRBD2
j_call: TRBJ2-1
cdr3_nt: TGTGCCAGCAGCCATGCCCCGGGACTACTCTACAATGAGCAGTTCTTC
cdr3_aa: CASSHAPGLLYNEQFF

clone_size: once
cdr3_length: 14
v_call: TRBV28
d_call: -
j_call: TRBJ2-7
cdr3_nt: TGTGCCAGCAGTTTGTCCAGAGTCTCCTACGAGCAGTACTTC
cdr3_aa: CASSLSRVSYEQYF

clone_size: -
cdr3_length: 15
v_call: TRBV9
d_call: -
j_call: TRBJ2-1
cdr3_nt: TGTGCCAGCAGTGGGGGGACCAGCTCCTACAATGAGCAGTTCTTC
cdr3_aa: CASSGGTSSYNEQFF

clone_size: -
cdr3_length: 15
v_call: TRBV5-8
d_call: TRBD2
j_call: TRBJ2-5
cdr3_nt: TGTGCCAGCAGCTGGACTAGCGGGAGAGAGGAGACCCAGTACTTC
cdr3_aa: CASSWTSGREETQYF

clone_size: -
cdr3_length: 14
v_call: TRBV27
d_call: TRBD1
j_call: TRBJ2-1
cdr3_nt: TGTGCCAGCAGTCCCGGACAGGGTTACAATGAGCAGTTCTTC
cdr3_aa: CASSPGQGYNEQFF

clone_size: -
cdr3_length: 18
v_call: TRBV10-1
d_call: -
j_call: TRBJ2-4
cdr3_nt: TGCGCCAGCAGTTATGGCAGAACATTACTATTAGCCAAAAACATTCAGTACTTC
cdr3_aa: CASSYGRTLLLAKNIQYF

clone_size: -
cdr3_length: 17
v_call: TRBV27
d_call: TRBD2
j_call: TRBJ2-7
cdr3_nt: TGTGCCAGCAGTATATTAGCGGGAGGTCCCCTCTCCTACGAGCAGTACTTC
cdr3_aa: CASSILAGGPLSYEQYF

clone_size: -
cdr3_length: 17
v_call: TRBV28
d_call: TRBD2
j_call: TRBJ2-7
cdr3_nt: TGTGCCAGCAGTTACACGACCGGGGAGGGCACTGTCAACGAGCAGTACTTC
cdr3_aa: CASSYTTGEGTVNEQYF

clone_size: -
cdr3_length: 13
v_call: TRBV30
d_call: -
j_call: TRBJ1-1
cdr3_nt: TGTGCCTGGACTTTGGGGGGCTTGCCTGAAGCTTTCTTT
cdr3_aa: CAWTLGGLPEAFF

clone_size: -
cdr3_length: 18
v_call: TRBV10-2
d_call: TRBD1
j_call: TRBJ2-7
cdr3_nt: TGCGCCAGCAGTGAGTCACCAGGGGGACGTGGGGAATCCTACGAGCAGTACTTC
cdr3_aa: CASSESPGGRGESYEQYF

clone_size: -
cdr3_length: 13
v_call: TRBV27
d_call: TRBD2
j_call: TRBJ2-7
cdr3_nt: TGTGCCAGCAGTTTAACTAGCGGGACCAGGGTGTACTTC
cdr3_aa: CASSLTSGTRVYF

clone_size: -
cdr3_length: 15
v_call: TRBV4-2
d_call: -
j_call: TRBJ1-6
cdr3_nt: TGTGCCAGCAGCCAAGACGGCCTTTCAAGTTCACCCCTCCACTTT
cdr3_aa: CASSQDGLSSSPLHF

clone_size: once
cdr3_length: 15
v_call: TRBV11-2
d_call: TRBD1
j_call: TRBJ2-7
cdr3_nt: TGTGCCAGCAGGGTCTCGGGACAGGCCTCCTACGAGCAGTACTTC
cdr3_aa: CASRVSGQASYEQYF

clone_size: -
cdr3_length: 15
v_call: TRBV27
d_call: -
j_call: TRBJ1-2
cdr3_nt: TGTGCCAGCAGGCCAGGTCCCGGGGTAAACTATGGCTACACCTTC
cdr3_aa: CASRPGPGVNYGYTF

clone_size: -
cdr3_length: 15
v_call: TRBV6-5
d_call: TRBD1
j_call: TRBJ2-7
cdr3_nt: TGTGCCAGCAGTTATCCGGGACAGGGCTCCTACGAGCAGTACTTC
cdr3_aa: CASSYPGQGSYEQYF

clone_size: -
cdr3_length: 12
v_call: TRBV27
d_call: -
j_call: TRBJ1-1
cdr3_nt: TGTGCCAGTGGGGCAGTGAACACTGAAGCTTTCTTT
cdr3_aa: CASGAVNTEAFF

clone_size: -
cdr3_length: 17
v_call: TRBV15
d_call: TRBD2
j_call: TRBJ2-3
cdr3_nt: TGTGCCACCAGCATTAGCGGGAGTCATGTTAGCACAGATACGCAGTATTTT
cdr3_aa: CATSISGSHVSTDTQYF

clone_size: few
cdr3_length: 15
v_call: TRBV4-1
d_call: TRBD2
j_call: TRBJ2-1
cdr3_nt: TGCGCCAGCAGCCAGCGGAGCGGGAGCTACAATGAGCAGTTCTTC
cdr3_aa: CASSQRSGSYNEQFF

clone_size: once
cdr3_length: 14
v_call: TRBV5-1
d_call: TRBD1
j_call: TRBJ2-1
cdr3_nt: TGCGCCAGCAGCTTGAGGGGGCCCTACAATGAGCAGTTCTTC
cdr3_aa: CASSLRGPYNEQFF

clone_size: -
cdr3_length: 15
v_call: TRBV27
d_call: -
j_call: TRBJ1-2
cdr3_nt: TGTGCCAGCAGTCCTCTCCCTATCATCAACTATGGCTACACCTTC
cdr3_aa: CASSPLPIINYGYTF

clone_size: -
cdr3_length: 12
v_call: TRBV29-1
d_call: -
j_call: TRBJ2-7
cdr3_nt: TGCAGCGTTGAAAACGGATCCTACGAGCAGTACTTC
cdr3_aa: CSVENGSYEQYF

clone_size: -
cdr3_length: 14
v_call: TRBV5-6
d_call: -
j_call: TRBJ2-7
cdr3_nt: TGTGCCAGCTCCCAGTGGCGGCACTCCTACGAGCAGTACTTC
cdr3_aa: CASSQWRHSYEQYF

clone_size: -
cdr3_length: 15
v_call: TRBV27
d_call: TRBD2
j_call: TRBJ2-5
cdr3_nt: TGTGCCAGCAGTTTTGGTAGCGGGGACCAAGAGACCCAGTACTTC
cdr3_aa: CASSFGSGDQETQYF

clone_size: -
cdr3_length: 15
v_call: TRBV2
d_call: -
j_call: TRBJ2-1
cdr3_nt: TGTGCCAGCAGTGAATTCGGACTCTCCTACAATGAGCAGTTCTTC
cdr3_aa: CASSEFGLSYNEQFF

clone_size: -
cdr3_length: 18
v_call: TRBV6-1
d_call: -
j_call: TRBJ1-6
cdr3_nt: TGTGCCAGCAGTGAAGCCTTCGGACTGTCCGAGGAACATTCACCCCTCCACTTT
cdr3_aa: CASSEAFGLSEEHSPLHF

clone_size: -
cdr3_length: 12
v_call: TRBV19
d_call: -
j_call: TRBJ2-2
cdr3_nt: TGTGCCAGTAGTATTGGAACCGGGGAGCTGTTTTTT
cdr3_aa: CASSIGTGELFF

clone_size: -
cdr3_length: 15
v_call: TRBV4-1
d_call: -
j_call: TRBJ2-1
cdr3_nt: TGCGCCAGCAGCCAAGAAGGGAGTGGAAAAAATGAGCAGTTCTTC
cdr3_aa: CASSQEGSGKNEQFF

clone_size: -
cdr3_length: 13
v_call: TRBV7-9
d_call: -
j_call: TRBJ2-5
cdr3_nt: TGTGCCAGCAGCTTCCGGGACGGTGTGGACCAGTACTTC
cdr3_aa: CASSFRDGVDQYF

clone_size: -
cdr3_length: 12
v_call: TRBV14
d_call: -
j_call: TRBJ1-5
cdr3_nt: TGTGCCAGCAGCCAAGTTCAGCAGAACCAGCATTTT
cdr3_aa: CASSQVQQNQHF

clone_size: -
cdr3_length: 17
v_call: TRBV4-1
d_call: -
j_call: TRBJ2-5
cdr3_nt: TGCGCCAGCAGCCAAGGCCGCAGTTTCGGGACTCAAGAGACCCAGTACTTC
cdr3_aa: CASSQGRSFGTQETQYF

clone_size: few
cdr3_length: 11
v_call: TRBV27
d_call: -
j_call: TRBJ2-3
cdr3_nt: TGTGCCAGCAGTCACACAGATACGCAGTATTTT
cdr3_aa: CASSHTDTQYF

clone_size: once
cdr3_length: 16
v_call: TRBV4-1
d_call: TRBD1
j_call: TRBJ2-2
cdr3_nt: TGCGCCAGCAGCCAGAGGACAGGGTCGAACACCGGGGAGCTGTTTTTT
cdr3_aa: CASSQRTGSNTGELFF

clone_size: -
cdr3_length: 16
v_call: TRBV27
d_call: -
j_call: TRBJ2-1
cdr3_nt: TGTGCCAGCAGTTTATCGGCAGGGGTGGGCTACAATGAGCAGTTCTTC
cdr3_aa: CASSLSAGVGYNEQFF

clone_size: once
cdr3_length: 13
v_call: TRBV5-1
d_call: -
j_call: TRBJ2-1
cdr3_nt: TGCGCCAGCAGCGCGACTGGCTACAATGAGCAGTTCTTC
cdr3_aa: CASSATGYNEQFF

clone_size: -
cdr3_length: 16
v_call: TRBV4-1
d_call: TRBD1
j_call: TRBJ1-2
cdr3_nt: TGCGCCAGCAGCCAAGTACTCGGGGACAGGAACTATGGCTACACCTTC
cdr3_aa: CASSQVLGDRNYGYTF

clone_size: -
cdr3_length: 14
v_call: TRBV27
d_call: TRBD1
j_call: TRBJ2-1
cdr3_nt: TGTGCCAGCAGTTTAGGCAGGGGGCTCAATGAGCAGTTCTTC
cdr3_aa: CASSLGRGLNEQFF

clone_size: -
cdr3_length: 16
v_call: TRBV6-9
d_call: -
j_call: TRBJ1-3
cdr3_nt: TGTGCCTACCTCGGGTTCCCCCCAGAGGCTGGAAACACCATATATTTT
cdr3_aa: CAYLGFPPEAGNTIYF

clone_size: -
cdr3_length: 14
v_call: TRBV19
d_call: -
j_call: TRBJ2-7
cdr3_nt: TGTGCCAGTAGTCCCACGACAGGAGCCTACGAGCAGTACTTC
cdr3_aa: CASSPTTGAYEQYF

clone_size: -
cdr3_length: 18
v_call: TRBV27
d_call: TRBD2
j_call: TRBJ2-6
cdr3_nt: TGTGCCAGCAGTTTCCTCAGCGGGAGTGACTCTGGGGCCAACGTCCTGACTTTC
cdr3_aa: CASSFLSGSDSGANVLTF

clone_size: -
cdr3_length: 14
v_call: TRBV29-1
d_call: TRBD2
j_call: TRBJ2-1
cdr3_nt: TGCAGCTCGGTGGCGGGAGTGTCGGGGAATGAGCAGTTCTTC
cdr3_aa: CSSVAGVSGNEQFF

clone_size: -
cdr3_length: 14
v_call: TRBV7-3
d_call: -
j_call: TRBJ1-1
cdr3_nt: TGTGCCAGCAGCTTTCGGACAGCGAACACTGAAGCTTTCTTT
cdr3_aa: CASSFRTANTEAFF

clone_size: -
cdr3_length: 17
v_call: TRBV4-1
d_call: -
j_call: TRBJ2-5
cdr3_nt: TGCGCCAGCAGCCGGGGCATTTGGGAACAGACTCAAGAGACCCAGTACTTC
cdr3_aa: CASSRGIWEQTQETQYF

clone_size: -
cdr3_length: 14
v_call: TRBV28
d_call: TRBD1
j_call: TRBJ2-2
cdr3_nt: TGTGCCACCCCGGGACAGGGGAACACCGGGGAGCTGTTTTTT
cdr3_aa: CATPGQGNTGELFF

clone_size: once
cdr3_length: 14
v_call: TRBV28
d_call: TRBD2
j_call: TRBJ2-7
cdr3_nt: TGTGCCAGCAGTTTCCCAGCGGGAGTTTACGAGCAGTACTTC
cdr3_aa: CASSFPAGVYEQYF